Listed below are T cell receptor beta chains from one sample, sequenced in a study of blood T cell repertoires in COVID-19. Measured with immunoSEQ multiplex PCR; TCRdb has only the in-frame clones, and not every one. The sample shows around 170,000 clones, roughly three quarters of them seen only once. The material sequenced was peripheral blood. These receptors came from an elderly woman with COVID-19, enrolled during active disease. The CDR3 runs from the conserved cysteine through the conserved F or W. The D gene is left open where the match is weak. Part of the rows lack a size; the others show once, few, many or a class for expanded clones.

NA	NA	TRBV7-2	TRBJ1-6	TGTGCCAGCAGCTTAAGAGGCATCTATAATTCACCCCTCCACTTT	CASSLRGIYNSPLHF
NA	NA	TRBV28	TRBJ1-5	TGTGCCAGCAGTTTTCGGGACTTGGGGCCCCAGCATTTT	CASSFRDLGPQHF
NA	NA	TRBV6-2/TRBV6-3	TRBJ1-3	TGTGCCAGCAGTTCCAGGGGAAGAAACACCATATATTTT	CASSSRGRNTIYF
NA	NA	TRBV5-1	TRBJ2-7	TGCGCCAGCAGCTTGGAGGGGTACGAGCAGTACTTC	CASSLEGYEQYF
NA	NA	TRBV9	TRBJ2-1	TGTGCCAGCAGTCAGGGGTATGAGCAGTTCTTC	CASSQGYEQFF
NA	NA	TRBV11-2	TRBJ2-7	TGTGCCAGCAGCTTAGATACGGCAGGGGGGTCCTCCGAGCAGTACTTC	CASSLDTAGGSSEQYF
NA	TRBD2	TRBV19	TRBJ2-1	TGTGCCAGTAGTGCCTATACTAGCGGGCGCCACAATGAGCAGTTCTTC	CASSAYTSGRHNEQFF
NA	TRBD1	TRBV5-6	TRBJ1-1	TGTGCCAGCAGCAGGGGACTTCAGGGGGAGGAAGCTTTCTTT	CASSRGLQGEEAFF
NA	NA	TRBV6-1	TRBJ2-7	TGTGCCAGCAGTGAAAAGGGGACCTACGAGCAGTACTTC	CASSEKGTYEQYF
NA	TRBD1	TRBV18	TRBJ1-2	TGTGCCAGCTCACTCTCAGGGGGCGACTATGGCTACACCTTC	CASSLSGGDYGYTF
NA	TRBD1	TRBV28	TRBJ1-5	TGTGCCAGCACGGAGGGGACAGGGGCGCAGGAGCCCCAGCATTTT	CASTEGTGAQEPQHF
NA	TRBD1	TRBV19	TRBJ2-2	TGTGCCAGTAGTAACAGGGGGCTGGCCGGGGAGCTGTTTTTT	CASSNRGLAGELFF
few	NA	TRBV10-3	TRBJ2-1	TGTGCCATCAGTGAGGGGCAGCTTGAGTACAATGAGCAGTTCTTC	CAISEGQLEYNEQFF
NA	NA	TRBV21-1	TRBJ1-5	TGTGCCAGCAGCAAACCAATGGACAGTTACCCAGAGCCCCAGCATTTT	CASSKPMDSYPEPQHF
once	TRBD2	TRBV24-1	TRBJ2-1	TGTGCCACCAGTGATCCAGCCGGGACTAGCGGGAGCCCCTCCTACAATGAGCAGTTCTTC	CATSDPAGTSGSPSYNEQFF
NA	NA	TRBV20-1	TRBJ1-1	TGCAGTGCTAGTACAGGGAGATTGAACACTGAAGCTTTCTTT	CSASTGRLNTEAFF
NA	TRBD2	TRBV29-1	TRBJ2-1	TGCAGCGTTGAAGCCACACTAGCGGGGGACTACAATGAGCAGTTCTTC	CSVEATLAGDYNEQFF
few	NA	TRBV4-1	TRBJ2-7	TGCGCCAGCAGCCAAAGATACGGAGCCGAGCAGTACTTC	CASSQRYGAEQYF
NA	TRBD2	TRBV7-9	TRBJ2-2	TGTGCCAGCAGCTCCCGGGGGGGGGCGTCCGGGGAGCTGTTTTTT	CASSSRGGASGELFF
NA	NA	TRBV27	TRBJ2-5	TGTGCCAGCAGTCCCCTCGAGGGAGAGACCCAGTACTTC	CASSPLEGETQYF
NA	NA	TRBV5-5	TRBJ2-7	TGTGCCAGCAGCCGGTCGGGTAGTCGGCCCTACGAGCAGTACTTC	CASSRSGSRPYEQYF
NA	TRBD1	TRBV30	TRBJ1-5	TGTGCCTGGAGTACCGGACAGGGGGATCAGCCCCAGCATTTT	CAWSTGQGDQPQHF
NA	TRBD1	TRBV5-8	TRBJ1-2	TGTGCCAGCAGCCCTAGACAGGGCTATGGCTACACCTTC	CASSPRQGYGYTF
NA	TRBD2	TRBV15	TRBJ2-1	TGTGCCACCAGTTGGGGGGGAGATGAGCAGTTCTTC	CATSWGGDEQFF
few	TRBD2	TRBV15	TRBJ2-2	TGTGCCACCAGCACCTCTACGGGACTAGCGGGAATCACCGGGGAGCTGTTTTTT	CATSTSTGLAGITGELFF
NA	NA	TRBV19	TRBJ2-2	TGTGCCAGTAGTATAGATTACAGTCGCACCGGGGAGCTGTTTTTT	CASSIDYSRTGELFF
once	TRBD2	TRBV2	TRBJ2-3	TGTGCCAGCAGCCGCCGACTAGCGGGGCAAGATACGCAGTATTTT	CASSRRLAGQDTQYF
NA	NA	TRBV6-2/TRBV6-3	TRBJ2-1	TGTGCCAGCAGTTACGAGCTAGGTGGTAGGAATGAGCAGTTCTTC	CASSYELGGRNEQFF
NA	NA	TRBV4-1	TRBJ1-6	TGCGCCAGCAGCCAAGACCGTGGGGCCCCCAATTCACCCCTCCACTTT	CASSQDRGAPNSPLHF
NA	NA	TRBV28	TRBJ2-3	TGTGCCAGCAGTTTATCAGGTGCAGATACGCAGTATTTT	CASSLSGADTQYF
NA	TRBD2	TRBV4-3	TRBJ2-1	TGCGCCAGCAGCCCGTCCGCGGTAGCGGGGGATAGCTCCTACAATGAGCAGTTCTTC	CASSPSAVAGDSSYNEQFF